Here is one TCR beta chain with its context. Vbeta (60) and Jbeta (13) primers were used in the PCR. The table came from immunoSEQ multiplex PCR; TCRdb's copy has only in-frame clones and leaves some out. The sample records roughly 120,000 clones, more than 60% being singletons. Trimming took off 0 bases at V and 0 bases at J, with 9 bases between the two ends. Germline CDR1 SGHRS, CDR2 YFSETQ. The CDR3 has 16 amino acids. The data were obtained in a study of cytomegalovirus exposure and HLA in healthy donors. V is TRBV5-1 and J is TRBJ1-4; the D is unclear. Material for sequencing was PBMCs. The origin of this receptor is a woman between 55 and 75 years old in good health and CMV-seropositive. CDR3 sequence (DNA): TGCGCCAGCAGCTTGGTTGGCGGTGCAACTAATGAAAAACTGTTTTTT. Translating gives CASSLVGGATNEKLFF.